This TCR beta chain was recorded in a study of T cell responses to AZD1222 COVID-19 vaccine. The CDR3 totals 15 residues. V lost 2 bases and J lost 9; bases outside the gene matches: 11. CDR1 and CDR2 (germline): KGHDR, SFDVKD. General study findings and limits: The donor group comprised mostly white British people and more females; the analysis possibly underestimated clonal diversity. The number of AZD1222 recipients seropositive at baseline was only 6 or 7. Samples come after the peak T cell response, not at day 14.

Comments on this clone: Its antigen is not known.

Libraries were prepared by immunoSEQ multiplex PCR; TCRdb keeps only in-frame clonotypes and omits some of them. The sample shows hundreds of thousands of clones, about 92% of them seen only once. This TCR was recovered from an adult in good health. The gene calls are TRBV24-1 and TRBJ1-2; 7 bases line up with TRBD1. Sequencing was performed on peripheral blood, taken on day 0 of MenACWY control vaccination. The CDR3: CATSDSGTARNSYTF. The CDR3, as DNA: TGTGCCACCAGTGATTCCGGGACAGCGCGGAATAGCTACACCTTC.